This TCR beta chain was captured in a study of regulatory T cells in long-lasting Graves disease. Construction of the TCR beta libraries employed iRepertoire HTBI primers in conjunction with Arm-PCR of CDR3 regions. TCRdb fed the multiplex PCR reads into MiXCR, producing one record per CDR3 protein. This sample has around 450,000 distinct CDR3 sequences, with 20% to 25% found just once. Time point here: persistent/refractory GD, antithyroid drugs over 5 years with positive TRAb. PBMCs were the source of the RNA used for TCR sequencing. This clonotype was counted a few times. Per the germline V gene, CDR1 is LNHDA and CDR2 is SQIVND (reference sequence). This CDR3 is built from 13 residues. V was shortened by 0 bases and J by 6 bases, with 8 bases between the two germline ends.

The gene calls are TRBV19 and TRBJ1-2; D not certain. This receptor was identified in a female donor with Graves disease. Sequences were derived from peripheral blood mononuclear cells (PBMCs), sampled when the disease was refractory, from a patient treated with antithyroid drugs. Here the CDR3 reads CASSIEGWDGYTF. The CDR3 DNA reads TGTGCCAGTAGTATAGAGGGTTGGGATGGCTACACCTTC.